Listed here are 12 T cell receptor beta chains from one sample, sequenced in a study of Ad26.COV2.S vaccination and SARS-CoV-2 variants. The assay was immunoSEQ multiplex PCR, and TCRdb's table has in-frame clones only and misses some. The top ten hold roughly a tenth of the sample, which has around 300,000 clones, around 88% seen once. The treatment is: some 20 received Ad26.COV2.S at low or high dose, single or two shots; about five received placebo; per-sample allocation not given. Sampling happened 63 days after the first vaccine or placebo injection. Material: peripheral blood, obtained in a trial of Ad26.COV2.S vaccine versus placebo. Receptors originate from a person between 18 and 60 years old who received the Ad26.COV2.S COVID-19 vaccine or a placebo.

CDR3 region: CASSRSSGPQDTQYF. The DNA for the CDR3 is TGTGCCAGCAGCCGTTCTAGCGGCCCTCAAGATACGCAGTATTTT. The chain recombines TRBV7-2 with TRBJ2-3; the match to TRBD2 covers 7 bases. Germline V gene data show CDR1 as SGHTA and CDR2 as FQGNSA. The trim removed 5 bases at V and 5 bases at J, leaving 10 bases unmatched. The CDR3 contains 15 residues.

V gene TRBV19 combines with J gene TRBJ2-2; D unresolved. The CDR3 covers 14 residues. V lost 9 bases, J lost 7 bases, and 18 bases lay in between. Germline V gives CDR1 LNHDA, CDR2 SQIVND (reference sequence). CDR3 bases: TGTGCCAGCACAACCTCAGAAGGCGGCGGGGAGCTGTTTTTT. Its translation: CASTTSEGGGELFF.

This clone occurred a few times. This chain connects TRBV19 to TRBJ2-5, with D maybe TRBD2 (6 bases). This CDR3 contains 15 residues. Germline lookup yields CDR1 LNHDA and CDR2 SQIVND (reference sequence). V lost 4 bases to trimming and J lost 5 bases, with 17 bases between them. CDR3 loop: CASSSTGVRRETQYF. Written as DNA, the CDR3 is TGTGCCAGTAGTAGCACGGGAGTACGGCGGGAGACCCAGTACTTC.

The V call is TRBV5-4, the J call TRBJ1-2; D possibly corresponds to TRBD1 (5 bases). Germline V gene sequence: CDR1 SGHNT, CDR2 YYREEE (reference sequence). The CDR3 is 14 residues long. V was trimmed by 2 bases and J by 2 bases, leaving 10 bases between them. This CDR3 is CASSFGAENYGYTF. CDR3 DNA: TGTGCCAGCAGCTTTGGGGCTGAGAACTATGGCTACACCTTC.

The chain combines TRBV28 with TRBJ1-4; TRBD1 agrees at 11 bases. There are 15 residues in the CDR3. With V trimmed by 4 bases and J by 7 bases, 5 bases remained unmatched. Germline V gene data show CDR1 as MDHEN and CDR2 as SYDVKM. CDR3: CASSSPGTGGEKLFF. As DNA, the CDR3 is TGTGCCAGCAGTTCACCCGGGACAGGGGGTGAAAAACTGTTTTTT. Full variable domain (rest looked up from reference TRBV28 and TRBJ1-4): DVKVTQSSRYLVKRTGEKVFLECVQDMDHENMFWYRQDPGLGLRLIYFSYDVKMKEKGDIPEGYSVSREKKERFSLILESASTNQTSMYLCASSSPGTGGEKLFFGSGTQLSVL.

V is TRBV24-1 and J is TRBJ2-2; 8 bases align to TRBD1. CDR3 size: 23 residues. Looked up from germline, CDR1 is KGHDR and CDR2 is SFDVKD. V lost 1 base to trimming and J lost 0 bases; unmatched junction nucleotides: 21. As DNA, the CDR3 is TGTGCCACCAGTGATTTAGGGGGACAAGGGGGACAGGTGGGACCGTCGAACACCGGGGAGCTGTTTTTT. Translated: CATSDLGGQGGQVGPSNTGELFF.

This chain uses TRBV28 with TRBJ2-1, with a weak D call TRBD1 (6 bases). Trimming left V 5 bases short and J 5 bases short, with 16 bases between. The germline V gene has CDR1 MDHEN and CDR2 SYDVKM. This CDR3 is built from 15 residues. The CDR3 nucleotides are TGTGCCAGCAGTACGCCGGGACACCTAAACAATGAGCAGTTCTTC. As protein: CASSTPGHLNNEQFF. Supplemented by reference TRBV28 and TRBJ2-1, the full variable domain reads DVKVTQSSRYLVKRTGEKVFLECVQDMDHENMFWYRQDPGLGLRLIYFSYDVKMKEKGDIPEGYSVSREKKERFSLILESASTNQTSMYLCASSTPGHLNNEQFFGPGTRLTVL.

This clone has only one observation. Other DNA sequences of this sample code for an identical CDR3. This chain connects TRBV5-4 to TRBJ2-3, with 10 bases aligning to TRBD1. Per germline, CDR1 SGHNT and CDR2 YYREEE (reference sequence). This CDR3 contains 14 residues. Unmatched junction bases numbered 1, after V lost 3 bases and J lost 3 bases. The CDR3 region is CASSSGQGTDTQYF. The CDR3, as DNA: TGTGCCAGCAGCTCGGGACAGGGGACAGATACGCAGTATTTT. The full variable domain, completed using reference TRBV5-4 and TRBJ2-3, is ETGVTQSPTHLIKTRGQQVTLRCSSQSGHNTVSWYQQALGQGPQFIFQYYREEENGRGNFPPRFSGLQFPNYSSELNVNALELDDSALYLCASSSGQGTDTQYFGPGTRLTVL.

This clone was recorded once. This CDR3 is CASRTAPRGRGGGELFF. In nucleotides, the CDR3 is TGTGCCAGCAGGACCGCCCCCAGGGGGCGCGGGGGCGGGGAGCTGTTTTTT. This chain uses TRBV7-9 with TRBJ2-2; D is possibly TRBD1 (8 bases). This CDR3 is 17 amino acids long. Trimming removed 6 bases at V and 7 bases at J, with 24 bases between. Germline loops: CDR1 SEHNR, CDR2 FQNEAQ (reference sequence).

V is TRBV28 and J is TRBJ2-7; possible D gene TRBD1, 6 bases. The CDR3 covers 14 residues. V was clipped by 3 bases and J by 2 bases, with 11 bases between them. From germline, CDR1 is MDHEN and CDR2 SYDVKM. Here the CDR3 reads CASSLWQGPYEQYF. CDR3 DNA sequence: TGTGCCAGCAGTTTGTGGCAGGGGCCCTACGAGCAGTACTTC.

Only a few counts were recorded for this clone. CDR3 protein: CASSIRTAGYEQYF. As DNA, the CDR3 is TGTGCCAGCAGTATTAGGACGGCGGGGTACGAGCAGTACTTC. The chain recombines TRBV27 with TRBJ2-7, with a possible D match to TRBD2 (6 bases). The CDR3 is made up of 14 amino acids. Trimming removed 5 bases from V and 4 bases from J, with 15 bases in between. Germline values: CDR1 MNHEY, CDR2 SMNVEV (reference sequence).

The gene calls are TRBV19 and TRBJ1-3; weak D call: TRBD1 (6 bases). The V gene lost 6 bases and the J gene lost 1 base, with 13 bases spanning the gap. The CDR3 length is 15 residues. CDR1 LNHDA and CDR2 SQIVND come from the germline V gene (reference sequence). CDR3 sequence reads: CASSGTGRSGNTIYF. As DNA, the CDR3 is TGTGCCAGTAGCGGTACAGGGAGGTCTGGAAACACCATATATTTT.